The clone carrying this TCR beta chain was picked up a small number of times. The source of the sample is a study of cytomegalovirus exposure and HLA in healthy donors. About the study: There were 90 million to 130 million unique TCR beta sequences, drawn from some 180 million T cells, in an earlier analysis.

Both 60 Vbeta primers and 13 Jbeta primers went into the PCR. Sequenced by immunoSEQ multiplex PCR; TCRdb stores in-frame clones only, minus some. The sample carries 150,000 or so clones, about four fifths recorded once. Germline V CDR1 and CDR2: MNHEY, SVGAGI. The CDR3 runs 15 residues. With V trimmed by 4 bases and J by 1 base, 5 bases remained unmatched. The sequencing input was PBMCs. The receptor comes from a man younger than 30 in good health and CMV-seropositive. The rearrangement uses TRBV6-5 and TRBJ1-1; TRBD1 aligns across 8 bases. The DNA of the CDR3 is TGTGCCAGCAGTTCCGCCGGGACAGGGAACACTGAAGCTTTCTTT. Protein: CASSSAGTGNTEAFF.